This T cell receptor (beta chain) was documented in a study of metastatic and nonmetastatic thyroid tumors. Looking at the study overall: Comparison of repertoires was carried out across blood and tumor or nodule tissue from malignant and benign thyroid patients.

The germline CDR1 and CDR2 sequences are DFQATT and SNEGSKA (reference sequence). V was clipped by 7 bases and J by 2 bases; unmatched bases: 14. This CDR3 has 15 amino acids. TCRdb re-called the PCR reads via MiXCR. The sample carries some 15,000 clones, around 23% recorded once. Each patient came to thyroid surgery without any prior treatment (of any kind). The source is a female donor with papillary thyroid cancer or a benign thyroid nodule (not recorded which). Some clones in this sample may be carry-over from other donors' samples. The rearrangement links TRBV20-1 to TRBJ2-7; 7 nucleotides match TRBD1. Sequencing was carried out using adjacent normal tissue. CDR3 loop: CSVRRFGQDTYEQYF. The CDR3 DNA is TGCAGTGTCCGAAGATTTGGACAGGACACCTACGAGCAGTACTTC.